Detailed here is one TCR beta chain. The protocol was immunoSEQ multiplex PCR, while the TCRdb copy is restricted to in-frame clones and leaves out a portion. The table shows about 71,000 clones, with around 90% occurring only once. The sample comes from a study of T cell changes during pregnancy in multiple sclerosis. This clonotype was obtained from a female donor with multiple sclerosis, enrolled in a pregnancy study. The source material was CD8+ T cells from peripheral blood mononuclear cells, sampled before pregnancy.

CDR3 region: CAISTGLDQETQYF. The CDR3, as DNA: TGTGCCATCAGTACGGGACTCGACCAAGAGACCCAGTACTTC. The J gene is TRBJ2-5, the V gene TRBV10-3, with a tentative D call TRBD2 (6 bases). The germline V gene encodes CDR1 ENHRY and CDR2 SYGVKD. Trimming removed 5 bases from V and 0 bases from J, with 10 bases in between. This CDR3 is built from 14 residues.